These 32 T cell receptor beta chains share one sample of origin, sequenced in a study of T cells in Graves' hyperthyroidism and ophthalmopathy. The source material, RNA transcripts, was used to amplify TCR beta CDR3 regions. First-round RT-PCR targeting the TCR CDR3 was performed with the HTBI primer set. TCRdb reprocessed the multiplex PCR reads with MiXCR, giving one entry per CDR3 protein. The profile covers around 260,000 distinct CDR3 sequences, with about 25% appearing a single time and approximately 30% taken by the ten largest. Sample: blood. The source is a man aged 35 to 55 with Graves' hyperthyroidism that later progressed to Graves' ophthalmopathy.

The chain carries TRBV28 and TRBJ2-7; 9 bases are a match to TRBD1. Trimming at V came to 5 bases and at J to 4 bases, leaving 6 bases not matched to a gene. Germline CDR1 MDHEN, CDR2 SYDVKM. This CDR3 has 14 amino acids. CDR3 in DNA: TGTGCCAGCAGTCGCCCCGGGACAGGGTACGAGCAGTACTTC. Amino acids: CASSRPGTGYEQYF. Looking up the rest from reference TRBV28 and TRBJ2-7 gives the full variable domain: DVKVTQSSRYLVKRTGEKVFLECVQDMDHENMFWYRQDPGLGLRLIYFSYDVKMKEKGDIPEGYSVSREKKERFSLILESASTNQTSMYLCASSRPGTGYEQYFGPGTRLTVT.

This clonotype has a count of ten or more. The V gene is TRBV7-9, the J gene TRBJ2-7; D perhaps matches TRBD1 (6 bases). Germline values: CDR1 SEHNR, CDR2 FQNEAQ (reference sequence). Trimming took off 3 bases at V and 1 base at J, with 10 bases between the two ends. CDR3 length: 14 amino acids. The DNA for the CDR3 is TGTGCCAGCAGCTTTAGGACAGAGTCCTACGAGCAGTACTTC. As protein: CASSFRTESYEQYF.

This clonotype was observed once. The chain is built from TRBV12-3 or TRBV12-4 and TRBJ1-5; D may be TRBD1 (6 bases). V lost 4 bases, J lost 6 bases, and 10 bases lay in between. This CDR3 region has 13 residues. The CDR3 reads CASSSGGFQPQHF. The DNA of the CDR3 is TGTGCCAGCAGTTCCGGGGGCTTTCAGCCCCAGCATTTT.

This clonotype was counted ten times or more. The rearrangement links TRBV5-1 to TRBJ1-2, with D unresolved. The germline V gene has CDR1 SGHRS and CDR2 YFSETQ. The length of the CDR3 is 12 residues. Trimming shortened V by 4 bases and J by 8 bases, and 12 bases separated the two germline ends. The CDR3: CASSPTVPGYTF. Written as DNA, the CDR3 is TGCGCCAGCAGCCCAACGGTGCCCGGCTACACCTTC. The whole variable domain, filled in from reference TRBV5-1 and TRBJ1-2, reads KAGVTQTPRYLIKTRGQQVTLSCSPISGHRSVSWYQQTPGQGLQFLFEYFSETQRNKGNFPGRFSGRQFSNSRSEMNVSTLELGDSALYLCASSPTVPGYTFGSGTRLTVV.

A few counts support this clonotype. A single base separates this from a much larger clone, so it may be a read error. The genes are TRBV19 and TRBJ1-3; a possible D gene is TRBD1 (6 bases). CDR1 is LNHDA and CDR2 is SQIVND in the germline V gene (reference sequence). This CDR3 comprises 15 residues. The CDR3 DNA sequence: TGTGCCAGCCACAGAACAGGGATCTCTGGAAACACCGTATATTTT. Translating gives CASHRTGISGNTVYF.

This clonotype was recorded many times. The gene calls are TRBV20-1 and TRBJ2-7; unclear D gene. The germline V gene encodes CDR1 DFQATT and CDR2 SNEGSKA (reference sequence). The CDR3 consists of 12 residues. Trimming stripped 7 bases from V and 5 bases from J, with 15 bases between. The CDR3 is CSVSANTDEQYF. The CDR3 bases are TGCAGTGTATCGGCTAATACAGACGAGCAGTACTTC.

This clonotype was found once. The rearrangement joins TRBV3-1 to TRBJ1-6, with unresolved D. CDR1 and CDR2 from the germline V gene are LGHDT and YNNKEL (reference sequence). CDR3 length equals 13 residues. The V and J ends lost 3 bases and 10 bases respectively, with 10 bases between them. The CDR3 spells CASSQDPRSPLHF. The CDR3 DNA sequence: TGTGCCAGCAGCCAGGACCCCAGGTCACCCCTCCACTTT. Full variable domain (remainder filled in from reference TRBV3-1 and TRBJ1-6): DTAVSQTPKYLVTQMGNDKSIKCEQNLGHDTMYWYKQDSKKFLKIMFSYNNKELIINETVPNRFSPKSPDKAHLNLHINSLELGDSAVYFCASSQDPRSPLHFGNGTRLTVT.

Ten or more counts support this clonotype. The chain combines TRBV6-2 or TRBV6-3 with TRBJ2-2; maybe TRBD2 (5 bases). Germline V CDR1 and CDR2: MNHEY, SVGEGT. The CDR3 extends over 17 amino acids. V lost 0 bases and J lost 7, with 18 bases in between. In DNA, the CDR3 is TGTGCCAGCAGTTACTCGAATGTTAGGAGGTTGAGCGGGGAGCTGTTTTTT. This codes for CASSYSNVRRLSGELFF.

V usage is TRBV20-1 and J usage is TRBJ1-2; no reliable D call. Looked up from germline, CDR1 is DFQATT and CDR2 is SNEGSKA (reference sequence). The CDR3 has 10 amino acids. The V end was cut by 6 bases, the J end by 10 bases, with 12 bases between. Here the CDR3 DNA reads TGCAGTGCCTTGGGCTCCTACTACACCTTC. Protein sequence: CSALGSYYTF.

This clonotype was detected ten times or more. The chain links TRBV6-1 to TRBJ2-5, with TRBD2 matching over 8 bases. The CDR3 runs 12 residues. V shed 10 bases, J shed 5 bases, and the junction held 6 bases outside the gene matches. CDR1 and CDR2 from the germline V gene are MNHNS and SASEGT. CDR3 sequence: CATWTSRETQYF. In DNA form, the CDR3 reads TGTGCCACCTGGACTAGCCGGGAGACCCAGTACTTC.

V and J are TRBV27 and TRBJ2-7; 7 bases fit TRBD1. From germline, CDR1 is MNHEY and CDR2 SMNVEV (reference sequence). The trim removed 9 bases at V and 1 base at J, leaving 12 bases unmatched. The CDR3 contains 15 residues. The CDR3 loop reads CASATGTAPSYEQYF. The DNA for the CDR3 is TGTGCCAGTGCCACCGGGACAGCACCTTCCTACGAGCAGTACTTC.

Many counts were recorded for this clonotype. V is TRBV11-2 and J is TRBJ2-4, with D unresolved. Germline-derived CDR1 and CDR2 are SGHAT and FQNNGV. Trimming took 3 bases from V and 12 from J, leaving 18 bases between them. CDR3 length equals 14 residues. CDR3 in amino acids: CASSLGDLRVTQYF. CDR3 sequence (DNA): TGTGCCAGCAGCTTGGGTGACCTCCGGGTGACTCAGTACTTC.

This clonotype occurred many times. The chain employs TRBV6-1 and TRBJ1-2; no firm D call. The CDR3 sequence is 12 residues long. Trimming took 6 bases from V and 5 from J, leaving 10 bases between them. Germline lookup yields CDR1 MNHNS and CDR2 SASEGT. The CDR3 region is CASRAANYGYTF. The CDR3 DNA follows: TGTGCCAGCAGAGCAGCGAATTATGGCTACACCTTC.

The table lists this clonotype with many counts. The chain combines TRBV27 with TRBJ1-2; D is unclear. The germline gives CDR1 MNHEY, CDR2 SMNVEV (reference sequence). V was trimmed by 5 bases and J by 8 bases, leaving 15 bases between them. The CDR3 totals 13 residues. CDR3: CASSPAGTGGYTF. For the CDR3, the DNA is TGTGCCAGCAGTCCAGCCGGCACGGGGGGCTACACCTTC.

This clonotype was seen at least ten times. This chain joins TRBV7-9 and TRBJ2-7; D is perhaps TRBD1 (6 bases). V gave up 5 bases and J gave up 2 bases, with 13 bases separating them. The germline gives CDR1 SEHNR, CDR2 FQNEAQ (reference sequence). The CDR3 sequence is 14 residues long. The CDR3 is CASSLNRVPYEQYF. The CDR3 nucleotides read TGTGCCAGCAGCCTCAACAGGGTACCCTACGAGCAGTACTTC.

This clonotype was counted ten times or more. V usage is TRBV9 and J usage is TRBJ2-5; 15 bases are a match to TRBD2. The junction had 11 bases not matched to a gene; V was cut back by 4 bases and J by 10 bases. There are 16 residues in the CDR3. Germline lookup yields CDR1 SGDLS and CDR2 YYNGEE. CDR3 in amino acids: CASSTGTSGRPWDQYF. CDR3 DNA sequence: TGTGCCAGCAGCACCGGGACTAGCGGGAGGCCCTGGGACCAGTACTTC.

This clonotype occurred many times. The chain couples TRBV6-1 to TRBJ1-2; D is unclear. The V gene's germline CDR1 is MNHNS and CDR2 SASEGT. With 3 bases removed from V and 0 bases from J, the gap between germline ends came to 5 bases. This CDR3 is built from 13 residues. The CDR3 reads CASSEFANYGYTF. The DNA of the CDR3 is TGTGCCAGCAGTGAGTTTGCTAACTATGGCTACACCTTC.

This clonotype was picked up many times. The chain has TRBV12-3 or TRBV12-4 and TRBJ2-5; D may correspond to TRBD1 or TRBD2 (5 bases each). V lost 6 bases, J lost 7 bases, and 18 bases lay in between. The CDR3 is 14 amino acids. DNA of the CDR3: TGTGCCAGCAGCTACCGGGACCCGTGGGGGACCCAGTACTTC. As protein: CASSYRDPWGTQYF.

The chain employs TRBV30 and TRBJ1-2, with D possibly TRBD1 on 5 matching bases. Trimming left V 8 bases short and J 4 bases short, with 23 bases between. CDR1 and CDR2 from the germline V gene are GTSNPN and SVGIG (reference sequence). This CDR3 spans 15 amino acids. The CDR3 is CAQLQRPGEVYGYTF. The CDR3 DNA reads TGTGCCCAACTTCAGCGTCCGGGGGAGGTCTATGGCTACACCTTC.

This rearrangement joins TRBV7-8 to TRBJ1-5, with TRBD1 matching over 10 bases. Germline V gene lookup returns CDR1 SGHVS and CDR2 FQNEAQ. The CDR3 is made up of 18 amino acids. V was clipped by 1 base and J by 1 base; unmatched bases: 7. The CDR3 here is CASSLGTGGAKSNQPQHF. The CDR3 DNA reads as TGTGCCAGCAGCTTAGGGACAGGGGGGGCAAAAAGCAATCAGCCCCAGCATTTT.

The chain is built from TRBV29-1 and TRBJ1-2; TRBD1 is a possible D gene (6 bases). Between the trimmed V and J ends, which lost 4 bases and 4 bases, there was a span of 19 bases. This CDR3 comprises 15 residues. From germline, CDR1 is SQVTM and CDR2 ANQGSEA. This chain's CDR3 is CSVGGGRVRSYGYTF. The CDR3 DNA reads TGCAGCGTTGGGGGGGGCCGGGTGAGATCCTATGGCTACACCTTC.

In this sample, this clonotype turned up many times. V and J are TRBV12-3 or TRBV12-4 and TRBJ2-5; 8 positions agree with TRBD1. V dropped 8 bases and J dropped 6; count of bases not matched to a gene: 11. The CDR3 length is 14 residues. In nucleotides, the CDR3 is TGTGCCAGCTTCGAATCGGACAGGGCAAAGACCCAGTACTTC. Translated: CASFESDRAKTQYF.

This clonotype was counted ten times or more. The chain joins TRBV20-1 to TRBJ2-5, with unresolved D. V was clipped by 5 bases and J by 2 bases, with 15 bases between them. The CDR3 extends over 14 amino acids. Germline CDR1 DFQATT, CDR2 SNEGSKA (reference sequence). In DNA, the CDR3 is TGCAGTGCTGCCTGGGTAGCTGGTCAAGAGACCCAGTACTTC. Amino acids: CSAAWVAGQETQYF.

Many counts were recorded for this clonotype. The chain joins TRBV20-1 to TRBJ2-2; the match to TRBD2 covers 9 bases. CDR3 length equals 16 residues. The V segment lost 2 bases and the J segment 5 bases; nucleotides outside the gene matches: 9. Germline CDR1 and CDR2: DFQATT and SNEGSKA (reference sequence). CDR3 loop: CSARPSVSGSTGELFF. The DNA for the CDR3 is TGCAGTGCTAGACCGTCGGTTAGCGGGAGTACCGGGGAGCTGTTTTTT.

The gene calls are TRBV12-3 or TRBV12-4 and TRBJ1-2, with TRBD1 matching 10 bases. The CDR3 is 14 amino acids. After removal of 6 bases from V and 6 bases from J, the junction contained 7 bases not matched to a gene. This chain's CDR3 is CASRWDRGWDGYTF. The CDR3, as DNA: TGTGCCAGCAGATGGGACAGGGGATGGGATGGCTACACCTTC.

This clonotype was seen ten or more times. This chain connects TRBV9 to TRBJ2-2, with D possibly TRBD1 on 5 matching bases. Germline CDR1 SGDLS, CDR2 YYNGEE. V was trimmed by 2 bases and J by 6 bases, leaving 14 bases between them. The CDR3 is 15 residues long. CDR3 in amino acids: CASSVQDNVAGELFF. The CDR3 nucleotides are TGTGCCAGCAGCGTCCAGGACAATGTGGCCGGGGAGCTGTTTTTT.

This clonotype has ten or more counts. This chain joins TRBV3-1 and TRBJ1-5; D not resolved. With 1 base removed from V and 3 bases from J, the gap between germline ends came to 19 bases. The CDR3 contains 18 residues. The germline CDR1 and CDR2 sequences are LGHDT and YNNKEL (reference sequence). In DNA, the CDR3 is TGTGCCAGCAGCCAAGGCCCCGCGTGGGGTCTACACAATCAGCCCCAGCATTTT. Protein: CASSQGPAWGLHNQPQHF.

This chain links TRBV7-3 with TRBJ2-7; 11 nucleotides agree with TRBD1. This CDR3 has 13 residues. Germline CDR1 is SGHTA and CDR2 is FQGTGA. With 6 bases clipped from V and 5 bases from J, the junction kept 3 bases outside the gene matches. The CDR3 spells CASRRDRGNEQYF. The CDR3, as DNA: TGTGCCAGCAGACGGGACAGGGGGAACGAGCAGTACTTC. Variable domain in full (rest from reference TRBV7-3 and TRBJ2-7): GAGVSQTPSNKVTEKGKYVELRCDPISGHTALYWYRQSLGQGPEFLIYFQGTGAADDSGLPNDRFFAVRPEGSVSTLKIQRTERGDSAVYLCASRRDRGNEQYFGPGTRLTVT.

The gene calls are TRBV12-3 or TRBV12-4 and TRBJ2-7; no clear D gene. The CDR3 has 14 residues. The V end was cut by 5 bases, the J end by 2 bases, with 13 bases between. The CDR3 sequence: CASSPHGPPYEQYF. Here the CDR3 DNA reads TGTGCCAGCAGTCCCCACGGTCCCCCCTACGAGCAGTACTTC.

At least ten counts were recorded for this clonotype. The CDR3 coding sequence is TGTGCCAGCAGCTTCGGACTAGCGGGACCAACCTACGAGCAGTACTTC. Residues: CASSFGLAGPTYEQYF. V is TRBV13 and J is TRBJ2-7; 12 nucleotides agree with TRBD2. Trimming at V came to 3 bases and at J to 2 bases, leaving 5 bases not matched to a gene. This CDR3 has 16 residues. Looked up from germline, CDR1 is PRHDT and CDR2 is FYEKMQ (reference sequence).

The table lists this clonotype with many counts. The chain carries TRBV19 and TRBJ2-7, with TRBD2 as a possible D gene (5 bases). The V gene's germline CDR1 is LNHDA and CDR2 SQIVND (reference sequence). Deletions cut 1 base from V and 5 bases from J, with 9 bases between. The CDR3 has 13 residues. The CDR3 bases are TGTGCCAGTAGTATAGTTTGGGGAGACGAGCAGTACTTC. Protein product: CASSIVWGDEQYF.

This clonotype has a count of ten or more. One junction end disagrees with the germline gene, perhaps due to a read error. CDR3 protein: CASSEALRGLYGQYF. The CDR3 DNA reads TGTGCCAGCAGTGAAGCGCTCCGGGGGTTGTACGGGCAGTACTTC. This chain uses TRBV6-1 with TRBJ2-7; D perhaps matches TRBD2 (6 bases). The CDR3 has 15 residues. Germline CDR1 is MNHNS and CDR2 is SASEGT.